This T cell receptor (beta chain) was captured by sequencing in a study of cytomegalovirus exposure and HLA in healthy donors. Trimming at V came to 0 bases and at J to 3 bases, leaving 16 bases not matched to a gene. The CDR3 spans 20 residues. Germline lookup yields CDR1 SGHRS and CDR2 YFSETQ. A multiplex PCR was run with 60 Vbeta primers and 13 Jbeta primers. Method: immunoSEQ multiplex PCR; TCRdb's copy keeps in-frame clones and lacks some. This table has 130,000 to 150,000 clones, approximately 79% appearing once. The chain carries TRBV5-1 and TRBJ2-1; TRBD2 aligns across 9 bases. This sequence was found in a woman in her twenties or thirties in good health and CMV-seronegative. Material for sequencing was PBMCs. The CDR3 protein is CASSLAQPLAGVAGYNEQFF. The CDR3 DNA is TGCGCCAGCAGCTTGGCCCAACCGTTAGCGGGAGTGGCGGGCTACAATGAGCAGTTCTTC.